These T cell receptor beta chains were read from a single sample in a study of blood T cell repertoires in COVID-19. Profiled with immunoSEQ multiplex PCR; TCRdb holds only in-frame clones, not every one. The profile shows 39,000 or so clones, 80% to 90% of them singletons. The sequencing input was peripheral blood. The receptors were gathered from a man aged 55 to 69 in a cohort sampled during active COVID-19. The CDR3 runs from the conserved cysteine through the conserved F or W. Each record gives: J gene, D gene, CDR3 length, V gene, clone size, CDR3 protein, CDR3 DNA. A D gene is named only where the DNA matches it firmly. Clone size is given for some rows only: seen once, a few or many times, or a class if the clone is expanded.

>TRBJ1-1|TRBD1|14|TRBV3-1/TRBV3-2|NA
CASSPWDSNTEAFF
TGTGCCAGCAGCCCCTGGGACAGCAACACTGAAGCTTTCTTT
>TRBJ2-2|TRBD1|15|TRBV7-8|NA
CASGLRGLGTGELFF
TGTGCCAGCGGCCTCAGGGGGCTCGGAACCGGGGAGCTGTTTTTT
>TRBJ2-2|TRBD2|16|TRBV5-1|NA
CASSLRSSGNPGELFF
TGCGCCAGCAGCTTGAGGTCTAGCGGGAATCCCGGGGAGCTGTTTTTT
>TRBJ2-3|NA|13|TRBV4-3|NA
CASSQAGVDTQYF
TGCGCCAGCAGCCAAGCGGGGGTAGATACGCAGTATTTT
>TRBJ2-7|NA|14|TRBV7-2|NA
CASSLTAQSDEQYF
TGTGCCAGCAGCTTAACAGCCCAGTCGGACGAGCAGTACTTC
>TRBJ2-7|NA|13|TRBV24-1|NA
CATSDSVRYEQYF
TGTGCCACCAGTGATAGCGTTCGGTACGAGCAGTACTTC
>TRBJ2-7|TRBD1|16|TRBV18|NA
CASSGQGVGIGYEQYF
TGTGCCAGCTCCGGACAGGGGGTGGGGATCGGATACGAGCAGTACTTC
>TRBJ1-5|TRBD1|13|TRBV28|NA
CASRTGGHQPQHF
TGTGCCAGCAGGACAGGGGGACATCAGCCCCAGCATTTT
>TRBJ1-2|NA|16|TRBV30|NA
CAWSATGLRGNYGYTF
TGTGCCTGGAGCGCCACGGGCCTTCGGGGGAACTATGGCTACACCTTC
>TRBJ2-5|NA|13|TRBV5-6|NA
CASSLAVQETQYF
TGTGCCAGCAGCTTGGCAGTCCAAGAGACCCAGTACTTC
>TRBJ2-5|TRBD1|17|TRBV13|NA
CASSSTPGTGTQETQYF
TGTGCCAGCAGCTCAACCCCCGGGACAGGGACCCAAGAGACCCAGTACTTC
>TRBJ1-2|TRBD1|14|TRBV6-5|NA
CASSYSGQTMSYTF
TGTGCCAGCAGTTACTCGGGACAGACAATGAGCTACACCTTC
>TRBJ1-6|NA|13|TRBV28|NA
CATSPGGYSPLHF
TGTGCCACCTCCCCCGGGGGATATTCACCCCTCCACTTT
>TRBJ2-1|NA|17|TRBV7-2|NA
CASSLNLAGTSYNEQFF
TGTGCCAGCAGCTTAAATCTCGCGGGGACCTCCTACAATGAGCAGTTCTTC
>TRBJ2-2|TRBD2|14|TRBV24-1|NA
CATKGGRSTGELFF
TGTGCCACCAAGGGCGGGAGATCCACCGGGGAGCTGTTTTTT
>TRBJ1-3|TRBD1|13|TRBV6-5|NA
CASSSDRGNTIYF
TGTGCCAGCAGTTCGGACAGGGGAAACACCATATATTTT
>TRBJ1-1|NA|15|TRBV5-1|NA
CASSQIGTPRVEAFF
TGCGCCAGCAGCCAAATTGGGACACCGAGGGTTGAAGCTTTCTTT
>TRBJ1-1|NA|13|TRBV28|NA
CASSLAWNTEAFF
TGTGCCAGCAGTTTGGCCTGGAACACTGAAGCTTTCTTT
>TRBJ1-5|NA|15|TRBV19|NA
CASSIVRVSNQPQHF
TGTGCCAGTAGTATAGTCAGGGTGAGCAATCAGCCCCAGCATTTT
>TRBJ1-2|NA|13|TRBV30|NA
CAWSVSRVYGYTF
TGTGCCTGGAGCGTATCCCGGGTTTATGGCTACACCTTC
>TRBJ2-7|NA|10|TRBV24-1|few
CATSVNEQYF
TGTGCCACCAGTGTCAACGAGCAGTACTTC
>TRBJ2-7|NA|17|TRBV5-1|few
CASSWTGIQAGPSEQYF
TGCGCCAGCAGCTGGACAGGGATACAAGCGGGACCAAGCGAGCAGTACTTC
>TRBJ1-2|NA|17|TRBV15|medium-sized
CATSRDKGQGGHYGYTF
TGTGCCACCAGCAGAGATAAAGGGCAGGGAGGTCACTATGGCTACACCTTC
>TRBJ2-5|NA|12|TRBV2|NA
CASSRGKETQYF
TGTGCCAGCAGTAGGGGGAAAGAGACCCAGTACTTC
>TRBJ2-7|NA|15|TRBV4-3|NA
CASSQAGQPPYEQYF
TGCGCCAGCAGCCAAGCCGGACAGCCACCTTACGAGCAGTACTTC
>TRBJ1-2|NA|13|TRBV29-1|NA
CSVGGDGAYGYTF
TGCAGCGTTGGGGGGGACGGAGCCTATGGCTACACCTTC
>TRBJ2-7|NA|12|TRBV14|NA
CASSPGTFEQYF
TGTGCCAGCAGCCCAGGGACTTTCGAGCAGTACTTC
>TRBJ1-2|TRBD1|13|TRBV6-2/TRBV6-3|NA
CASSYPGQGGYTF
TGTGCCAGCAGTTACCCGGGACAGGGTGGCTACACCTTC
>TRBJ2-3|NA|15|TRBV9|NA
CASSPVTDSTDTQYF
TGTGCCAGCAGCCCCGTCACAGATTCCACAGATACGCAGTATTTT
>TRBJ1-1|TRBD1|12|TRBV28|NA
CASRNQGVGAFF
TGTGCCAGCAGAAACCAGGGGGTAGGAGCTTTCTTT
>TRBJ2-7|NA|14|TRBV7-2|NA
CASSLGPILDEQYF
TGTGCCAGCAGCTTAGGGCCCATATTGGACGAGCAGTACTTC
>TRBJ1-1|TRBD1|14|TRBV5-6|medium-sized
CASSPGQAFREAFF
TGTGCCAGCAGCCCGGGACAGGCCTTTCGTGAAGCTTTCTTT
>TRBJ2-2|TRBD1|15|TRBV3-1/TRBV3-2|NA
CASSPRTGRRRELFF
TGTGCCAGCAGCCCCCGGACAGGGAGGAGAAGGGAGCTGTTTTTT
>TRBJ2-7|TRBD2|14|TRBV3-1/TRBV3-2|NA
CASSQTRGVYEQYF
TGTGCCAGCAGCCAAACGCGGGGGGTCTACGAGCAGTACTTC
>TRBJ2-7|NA|12|TRBV13|NA
CASSVSGYEQYF
TGTGCCAGCAGCGTATCGGGTTACGAGCAGTACTTC
>TRBJ2-3|TRBD2|17|TRBV5-1|NA
CASSLPPSGGDTDTQYF
TGCGCCAGCAGCTTACCGCCATCCGGGGGGGACACAGATACGCAGTATTTT
>TRBJ2-1|NA|14|TRBV6-4|NA
CASSEESSTTEQFF
TGTGCCAGCAGTGAAGAGTCTAGTACTACTGAGCAGTTCTTC
>TRBJ2-3|NA|16|TRBV9|NA
CASSVDWGELTDTQYF
TGTGCCAGCAGCGTAGATTGGGGGGAGCTCACAGATACGCAGTATTTT
>TRBJ2-7|TRBD1|14|TRBV27|NA
CASSFADRAYEQYF
TGTGCCAGCAGTTTCGCGGACAGGGCCTACGAGCAGTACTTC
>TRBJ2-6|NA|15|TRBV27|NA
CASRPEIAGANVLTF
TGTGCCAGCAGGCCCGAAATAGCCGGGGCCAACGTCCTGACTTTC
>TRBJ2-7|NA|15|TRBV7-2|NA
CASSPIPDSFYEQYF
TGTGCCAGCAGCCCGATACCCGACAGTTTCTACGAGCAGTACTTC
>TRBJ1-3|NA|14|TRBV11-2|NA
CASSQGAAGNTIYF
TGTGCCAGCAGCCAAGGGGCGGCTGGAAACACCATATATTTT
>TRBJ2-1|TRBD2|15|TRBV12-5|NA
CASGPGLAGYDEQFF
TGTGCTAGTGGTCCGGGACTAGCGGGGTACGATGAGCAGTTCTTC
>TRBJ2-2|TRBD1|13|TRBV19|NA
CASSTQGAGELFF
TGTGCCAGTAGTACCCAGGGGGCGGGGGAGCTGTTTTTT
>TRBJ2-4|NA|12|TRBV3-1/TRBV3-2|few
CASSQEGAGNYF
TGTGCCAGCAGCCAAGAGGGGGCAGGGAACTACTTC
>TRBJ1-3|TRBD1|16|TRBV28|NA
CASRTGISLSGNTIYF
TGTGCCAGCAGGACAGGGATCTCTCTCTCTGGAAACACCATATATTTT
>TRBJ1-2|TRBD1|16|TRBV4-3|once
CASSRRAGQGGNGYTF
TGCGCCAGCAGCCGTAGGGCGGGACAGGGTGGCAATGGCTACACCTTC